The rows below give T cell receptor beta chains drawn from one sample of a study of technical replicates of blood from several donors. The table came from immunoSEQ multiplex PCR; TCRdb's copy has only in-frame clones and leaves some out. The table lists approximately 76,000 clones, 65% to 90% of them singletons. Sequencing was performed on PBMCs. Source of these receptors: a human donor in good health. Some clones in this sample may be carry-over from other donors' samples. The CDR3 runs from the conserved cysteine through the conserved F or W.

v_call cdr3_aa
TRBV19 CASRPQAGVDGYTF
TRBV30 CAWRAGGSLDTQYF
TRBV27 CASSQGRKVAGYNEQFF
TRBV7-9 CASSSPPGGGYTGELFF
TRBV19 CASSIDINRGLMNTEAFF
TRBV5-1 CASSLEGRSNEKLFF
TRBV5-1 CASSYTGGGTDTQYF
TRBV10-3 CAAQGGISNSPLHF
TRBV7-9 CASSGTAQETQYF
TRBV5-1 CASSPEERGGLFHEQYF
TRBV4-1 CASSQDRGTYGYTF
TRBV7-3 CASSSDAGAGGIETQYF
TRBV7-6 CASSPGFLAGGAGETQYF
TRBV7-9 CASSQTGQTYEQYF
TRBV5-1 CASSFPLAPNEQFF
TRBV4-2 CASSQVGPPQTQYF
TRBV7-2 CASSLVAGVLSEQYF
TRBV5-1 CASSLSQGGRSGPNNEQFF
TRBV7-9 CASTFNPGGGANEQFF
TRBV7-6 CASSSSGLAGQETQYF
TRBV7-8 CASSPRAGATPKPQHF
TRBV15 CATSSGGGISGNTIYF
TRBV6-6 CAGGGEFYTEAFF
TRBV6-1 CASSERLNTEAFF
TRBV11-3 CASSLGQGWTGELFF
TRBV4-1 CASSQRTVINTGELFF
TRBV20-1 CSAKHRTEAFF
TRBV5-1 CASSLEGGPTDTQYF
TRBV2 CASKGLAPPDTQYF
TRBV4-2 CASSRRTSGGGGDTQYF
TRBV10-3 CAISDNRGGTDTQYF
TRBV29-1 CSVVGAPTGELFF
TRBV30 CACALPKQVF
TRBV2 CASSSLAGTTGELFF
TRBV11-2 CASSLTGQGGETQYF
TRBV6-5 CASKMTVANYGYTF
TRBV5-8 CASSRTRGTGELFF
TRBV6-5 CASRKQDNYGYTF
TRBV6-5 CASSRSGTGGEPQHF
TRBV7-3 CASSSNPGQIYEQYF
TRBV30 CACSGTSGRRGYEQYF
TRBV5-8 CASSFYLSSSYNEQFF
TRBV7-8 CASSGTGGIEQYF
TRBV9 CASSPQPNNSPLHF
TRBV7-2 CASSLIAGIGETQYF
TRBV4-3 CASSRTQNTEAFF
TRBV7-9 CASSFSVNEQFF
TRBV9 CASSVSGGRALETQYF
TRBV30 CALQTGWYGYTF
TRBV10-3 CAISEYRGYGYTF
TRBV7-2 CASRSGLAGGFEQYF
TRBV4-3 CASSQDIWQGGTEAFF